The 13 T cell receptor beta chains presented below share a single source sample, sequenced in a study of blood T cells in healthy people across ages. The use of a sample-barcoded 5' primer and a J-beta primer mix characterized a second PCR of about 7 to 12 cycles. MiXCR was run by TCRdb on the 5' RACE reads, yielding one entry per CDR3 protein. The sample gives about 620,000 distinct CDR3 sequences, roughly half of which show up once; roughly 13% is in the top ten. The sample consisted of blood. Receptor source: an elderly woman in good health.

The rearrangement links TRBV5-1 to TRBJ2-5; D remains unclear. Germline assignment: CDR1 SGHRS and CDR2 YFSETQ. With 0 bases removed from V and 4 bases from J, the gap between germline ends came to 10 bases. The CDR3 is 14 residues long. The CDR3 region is CASSLDRVSETQYF. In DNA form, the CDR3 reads TGCGCCAGCAGCTTGGATCGGGTTTCAGAGACCCAGTACTTC.

The CDR3 bases are TGTGCCAGCAGTCGGGACCTAGGGGGGGAGGAGACCCAGTACTTC. Amino acid sequence: CASSRDLGGEETQYF. The rearrangement links TRBV12-3 or TRBV12-4 to TRBJ2-7, with D possibly being TRBD2 (7 bases). The end of the DNA aligns better with TRBJ2-5, so the J call may be wrong. The CDR3 is 15 amino acids.

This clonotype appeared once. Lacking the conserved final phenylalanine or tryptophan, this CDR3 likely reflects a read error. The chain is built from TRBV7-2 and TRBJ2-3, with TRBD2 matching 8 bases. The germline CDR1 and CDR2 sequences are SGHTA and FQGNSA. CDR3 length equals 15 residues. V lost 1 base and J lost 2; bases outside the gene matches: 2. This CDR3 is CASSLVSGATDTQYS. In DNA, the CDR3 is TGTGCCAGCAGCTTAGTTAGCGGGGCCACAGATACGCAGTATTCT.

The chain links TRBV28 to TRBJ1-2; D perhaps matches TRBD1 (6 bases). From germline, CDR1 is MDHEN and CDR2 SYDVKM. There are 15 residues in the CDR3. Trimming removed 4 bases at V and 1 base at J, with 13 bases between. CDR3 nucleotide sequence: TGTGCCAGCAGTTCAGCGGGACAAAGTAACTATGGCTACACCTTC. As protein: CASSSAGQSNYGYTF.

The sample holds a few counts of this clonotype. CDR3 sequence reads: CASSRSWGGSTNEKLFF. CDR3 DNA sequence: TGCGCCAGCAGCCGGTCGTGGGGCGGATCAACTAATGAAAAACTGTTTTTT. The chain carries TRBV5-1 and TRBJ1-4; D possibly corresponds to TRBD1 (5 bases). Germline CDR1 SGHRS, CDR2 YFSETQ. V shed 4 bases and J shed 0 bases, with 16 bases lying between them. This CDR3 has 17 residues.

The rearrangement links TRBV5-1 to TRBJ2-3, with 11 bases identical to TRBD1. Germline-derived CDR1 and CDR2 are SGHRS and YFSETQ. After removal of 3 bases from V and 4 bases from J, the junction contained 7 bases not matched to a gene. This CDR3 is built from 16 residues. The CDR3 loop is CASSYRGQGASDTQYF. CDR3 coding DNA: TGCGCCAGCAGCTATCGCGGACAGGGGGCCTCAGATACGCAGTATTTT.

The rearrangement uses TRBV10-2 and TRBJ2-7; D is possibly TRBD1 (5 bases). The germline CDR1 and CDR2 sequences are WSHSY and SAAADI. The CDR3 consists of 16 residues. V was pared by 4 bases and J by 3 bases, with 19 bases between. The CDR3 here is CASSAGGTGFNYEQYF. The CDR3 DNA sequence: TGCGCCAGCAGTGCCGGTGGAACAGGCTTTAACTACGAGCAGTACTTC.

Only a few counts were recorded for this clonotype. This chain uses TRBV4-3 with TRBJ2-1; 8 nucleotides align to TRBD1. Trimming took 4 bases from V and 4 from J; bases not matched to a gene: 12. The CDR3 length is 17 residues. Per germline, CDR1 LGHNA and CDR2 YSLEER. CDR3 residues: CASSPSPQGALYNEQFF. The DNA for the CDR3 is TGCGCCAGCAGCCCCTCCCCCCAGGGGGCATTGTACAATGAGCAGTTCTTC.

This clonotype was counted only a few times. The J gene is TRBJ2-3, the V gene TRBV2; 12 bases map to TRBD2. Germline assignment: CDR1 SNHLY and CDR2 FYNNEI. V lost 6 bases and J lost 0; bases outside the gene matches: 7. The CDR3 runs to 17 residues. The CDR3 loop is CASRIGLAGPSTDTQYF. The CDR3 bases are TGTGCCAGCAGGATAGGACTAGCGGGACCTAGCACAGATACGCAGTATTTT.

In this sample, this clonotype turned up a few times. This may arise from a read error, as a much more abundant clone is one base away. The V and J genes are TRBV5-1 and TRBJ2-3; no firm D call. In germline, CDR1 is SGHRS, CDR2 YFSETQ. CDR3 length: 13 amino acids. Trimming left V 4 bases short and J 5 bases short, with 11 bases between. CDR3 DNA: TGCGCCAGCAGCGGGGATTCTAGAGATACGCAGTATTTT. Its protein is CASSGDSRDTQYF.

CDR3 bases: TGTGCCAGCACGTTCCTACTCGGGACAAATGAGCAGTTCTTC. It yields the protein CASTFLLGTNEQFF. The V call is TRBV2, the J call TRBJ2-1, with D tentatively TRBD1 (6 bases). Per germline, CDR1 SNHLY and CDR2 FYNNEI. The V and J ends lost 7 bases and 7 bases respectively, with 17 bases between them. This CDR3 spans 14 amino acids.

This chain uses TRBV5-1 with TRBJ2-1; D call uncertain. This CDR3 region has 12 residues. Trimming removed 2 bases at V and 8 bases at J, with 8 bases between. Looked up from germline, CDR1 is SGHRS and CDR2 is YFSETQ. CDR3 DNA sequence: TGCGCCAGCAGCTTTCCTGGGGATGAGCAGTTCTTC. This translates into CASSFPGDEQFF.

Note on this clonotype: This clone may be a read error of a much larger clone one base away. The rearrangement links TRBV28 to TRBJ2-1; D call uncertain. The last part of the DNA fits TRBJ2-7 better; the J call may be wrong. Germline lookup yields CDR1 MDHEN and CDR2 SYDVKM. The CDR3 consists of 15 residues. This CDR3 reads CASSFNRAVYNEQYF. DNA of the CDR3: TGTGCCAGCAGTTTTAACCGGGCGGTCTACAATGAGCAGTACTTC.